The T cell receptor (beta chain) described here comes from a study of T cells in Graves' hyperthyroidism and ophthalmopathy. Unmatched junction bases numbered 5, after V lost 2 bases and J lost 7 bases. Germline assignment: CDR1 MNHEY and CDR2 SVGAGI. CDR3 length: 14 amino acids. There were TCR beta CDR3 regions amplified from RNA transcripts. TCR CDR3 underwent first-round RT-PCR with the HTBI primer set. TCRdb recomputed calls from the multiplex PCR reads with MiXCR, one row per CDR3 protein. The sample has fewer than 700,000 distinct CDR3 sequences, 15% to 20% seen once. Orbital computed tomography and thyroid ultrasound, together with serum TRAb and thyroxine and clinical symptoms, were used for diagnoses.

The sequenced material came from blood. The sequence was collected from a woman aged 25 to 39 with Graves' hyperthyroidism. The chain joins TRBV6-5 to TRBJ2-3; TRBD2 matches at 8 bases. CDR3 nucleotides: TGTGCCAGCAGTTACCCCGGGGGGGAATATACGCAGTATTTT. Its protein is CASSYPGGEYTQYF.